This paragraph reports one T cell receptor beta chain. Measured with immunoSEQ multiplex PCR; TCRdb has only the in-frame clones, and not every one. In the table there are about 55,000 clones, approximately 86% of which are singletons. This CDR3 contains 15 residues. V was pared by 1 base and J by 7 bases, with 3 bases of the junction left unmatched. CDR1 and CDR2 from the germline V gene are LGHDT and YNNKEL (reference sequence). This sample is part of a study of blood T cell repertoires in COVID-19. Study as a whole: PBMCs, B-cell-depleted T cells, or T cells were the source of the cDNA or gDNA that made up the material.

This receptor was identified in a middle-aged man with COVID-19, enrolled during active disease. The specimen was peripheral blood. The chain carries TRBV3-1 (or the pseudogene TRBV3-2) and TRBJ2-1; 11 nucleotides match TRBD2. The CDR3 DNA is TGTGCCAGCAGCCAAGGGATAGCGGGAGGGAATGAGCAGTTCTTC. Residues: CASSQGIAGGNEQFF.